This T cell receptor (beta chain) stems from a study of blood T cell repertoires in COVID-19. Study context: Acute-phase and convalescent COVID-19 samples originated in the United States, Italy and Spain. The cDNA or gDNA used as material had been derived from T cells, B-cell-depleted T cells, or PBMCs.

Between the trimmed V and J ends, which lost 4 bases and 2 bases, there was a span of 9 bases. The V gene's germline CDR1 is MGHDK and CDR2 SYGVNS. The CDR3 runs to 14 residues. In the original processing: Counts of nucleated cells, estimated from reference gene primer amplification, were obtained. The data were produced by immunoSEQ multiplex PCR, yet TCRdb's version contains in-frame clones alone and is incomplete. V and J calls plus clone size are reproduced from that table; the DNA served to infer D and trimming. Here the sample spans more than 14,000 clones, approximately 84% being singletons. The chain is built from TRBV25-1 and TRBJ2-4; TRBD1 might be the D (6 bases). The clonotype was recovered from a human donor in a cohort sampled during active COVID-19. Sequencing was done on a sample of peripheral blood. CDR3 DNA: TGTGCCAGCAGTGCAACAGGGACCAAAAACATTCAGTACTTC. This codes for CASSATGTKNIQYF.